This T cell receptor (beta chain) is drawn from a study of blood T cell repertoires in COVID-19. For the study at large: Acute and convalescent COVID-19 specimens originated in the United States, Italy and Spain. Nucleic acid was either cDNA or gDNA, and it came from T cells, B-cell-depleted T cells, or PBMCs.

The CDR3 is 13 residues long. Germline CDR1 is SEHNR and CDR2 is FQNEAQ (reference sequence). Between the trimmed V and J ends, which lost 3 bases and 4 bases, there was a span of 10 bases. As processed by the authors: Using reference gene primer amplification, nucleated cell counts were estimated. Generated by immunoSEQ multiplex PCR, the TCRdb table keeps only in-frame clones and is missing some. V, J and clone size were drawn from that table, and D and trimming were deduced from the DNA. The sample shows about 87,000 clones, around 75% of them seen only once. This receptor was obtained from a woman between 50 and 59 years old with acute or convalescent COVID-19. The V and J genes are TRBV7-9 and TRBJ2-7, with a possible D match to TRBD2 (6 bases). Sequenced sample: peripheral blood. CDR3 protein: CASSFGGGYEQYF. The DNA for the CDR3 is TGTGCCAGCAGCTTCGGGGGTGGATACGAGCAGTACTTC.